These 16 T cell receptor beta chains were all obtained from the same sample, sequenced in a study of blood T cell repertoires in COVID-19. Here immunoSEQ multiplex PCR was the method, and the copy in TCRdb shows in-frame clones only, minus some. The sample lists about 68,000 clones; around nine tenths were seen once. The sequencing sample was made of peripheral blood. These receptors all stem from a man aged 40-50 years with COVID-19, enrolled during active disease.

A note on this clone: Other DNA sequences in this sample translate to the same CDR3. This chain's CDR3 is CASSLSGNEKLFF. The CDR3 DNA follows: TGTGCCAGCAGCCTCTCAGGGAACGAAAAACTGTTTTTT. The chain couples TRBV7-9 to TRBJ1-4; tentative D call: TRBD1 (5 bases). Germline V gene sequence: CDR1 SEHNR, CDR2 FQNEAQ (reference sequence). Deletions cut 5 bases from V and 8 bases from J, with 12 bases between. The CDR3 runs to 13 residues. The full variable domain, its missing parts supplied by reference TRBV7-9 and TRBJ1-4, is DTGVSQNPRHKITKRGQNVTFRCDPISEHNRLYWYRQTLGQGPEFLTYFQNEAQLEKSRLLSDRFSAERPKGSFSTLEIQRTEQGDSAMYLCASSLSGNEKLFFGSGTQLSVL.

The chain recombines TRBV3-1 (or the pseudogene TRBV3-2) with TRBJ2-7, with D unclear. V lost 4 bases to trimming and J lost 2 bases, with 15 bases between them. The CDR3 is 15 amino acids. CDR1 is LGHDT and CDR2 is YNNKEL in the germline V gene (reference sequence). This CDR3 reads CASSPFTVAPYEQYF. The CDR3 DNA reads TGTGCCAGCAGCCCCTTCACAGTTGCCCCCTACGAGCAGTACTTC.

The chain carries TRBV5-5 and TRBJ1-2; 9 bases line up with TRBD1. The CDR3 consists of 15 residues. Per the germline V gene, CDR1 is SGHKS and CDR2 is YYEKEE (reference sequence). Germline trimming cut 5 bases from V and 4 bases from J; bases unmatched to any gene: 9. CDR3 DNA: TGTGCCAGCAGGGAGGGACAGGGATGGGCCTATGGCTACACCTTC. As protein: CASREGQGWAYGYTF.

The chain combines TRBV6-5 with TRBJ1-1, with D perhaps TRBD1 (5 bases). The length of the CDR3 is 13 residues. V lost 2 bases and J lost 6, with 10 bases in between. In germline, CDR1 is MNHEY, CDR2 SVGAGI. CDR3 in amino acids: CASSYRGLAEAFF. As DNA, the CDR3 is TGTGCCAGCAGTTACAGGGGATTGGCTGAAGCTTTCTTT.

This rearrangement joins TRBV12-3 or TRBV12-4 to TRBJ1-3; no clear D gene. CDR3 size: 13 residues. The ends were cut back, 4 bases at V and 3 bases at J, with 7 bases in the middle. The CDR3 DNA follows: TGTGCCAGCAGTTCACTCGGTGGAAACACCATATATTTT. Protein: CASSSLGGNTIYF.

The chain is built from TRBV7-8 and TRBJ1-3, with 7 positions matching TRBD1. Looked up from germline, CDR1 is SGHVS and CDR2 is FQNEAQ. The V segment lost 6 bases and the J segment 4 bases; nucleotides outside the gene matches: 3. The CDR3 is made up of 13 amino acids. The DNA for the CDR3 is TGTGCCAGCAGTCGGGACAGCGGAAACACCATATATTTT. It codes for CASSRDSGNTIYF.

This clone turned up a few times. The chain joins TRBV28 to TRBJ2-7; 11 bases fit TRBD2. The germline CDR1 and CDR2 sequences are MDHEN and SYDVKM. V shed 1 base, J shed 1 base, and the junction held 3 bases outside the gene matches. This CDR3 region has 16 residues. Here the CDR3 reads CASSLSGTSGSYEQYF. CDR3 in DNA: TGTGCCAGCAGTTTATCCGGGACTAGCGGTTCCTACGAGCAGTACTTC.

DNA for the CDR3: TGCGCCAGCAGCCAGCCCCCCAGGAACAATGAGCAGTTCTTC. Protein sequence: CASSQPPRNNEQFF. The rearrangement joins TRBV4-1 to TRBJ2-1; D not resolved. Germline V CDR1 and CDR2: MGHRA, YSYEKL. Between the trimmed V and J ends, which lost 3 bases and 5 bases, there was a span of 11 bases. This CDR3 has 14 amino acids.

In regard to this clone: Other DNA variants within this sample encode the same CDR3. The genes are TRBV6-5 and TRBJ1-2; 7 bases align to TRBD1. Germline CDR1 MNHEY, CDR2 SVGAGI. The CDR3 has 15 residues. After removal of 9 bases from V and 4 bases from J, the junction contained 14 bases not matched to a gene. The CDR3 spells CASSTQTGLVYGYTF. The DNA for the CDR3 is TGTGCCAGTAGTACCCAGACAGGGCTAGTCTATGGCTACACCTTC.

The V gene is TRBV5-1, the J gene TRBJ2-7, with D possibly TRBD1 on 6 matching bases. Trimming took 6 bases from V and 6 from J, leaving 16 bases between them. The CDR3 is 13 amino acids. The germline gives CDR1 SGHRS, CDR2 YFSETQ. The CDR3 here is CASTGEGLGEQYF. CDR3 DNA sequence: TGCGCCAGCACAGGGGAAGGATTAGGCGAGCAGTACTTC.

The gene calls are TRBV7-9 and TRBJ2-3; D not certain. Germline V CDR1 and CDR2: SEHNR, FQNEAQ (reference sequence). V dropped 5 bases and J dropped 6 bases, with 6 bases sitting between them. This CDR3 has 11 residues. CDR3 protein: CASSRWDTQYF. In DNA, the CDR3 is TGTGCCAGCAGCCGGTGGGATACGCAGTATTTT. Together with reference TRBV7-9 and TRBJ2-3, the CDR3 gives the full variable domain: DTGVSQNPRHKITKRGQNVTFRCDPISEHNRLYWYRQTLGQGPEFLTYFQNEAQLEKSRLLSDRFSAERPKGSFSTLEIQRTEQGDSAMYLCASSRWDTQYFGPGTRLTVL.

The chain employs TRBV28 and TRBJ1-3; D perhaps matches TRBD1 (5 bases). Germline-derived CDR1 and CDR2 are MDHEN and SYDVKM. The CDR3 loop spans 15 amino acids. V shed 6 bases and J shed 2 bases, with 14 bases lying between them. CDR3: CASRVGGATGNTIYF. CDR3 nucleotide sequence: TGTGCCAGCAGGGTGGGGGGAGCGACTGGAAACACCATATATTTT.

The chain combines TRBV30 with TRBJ1-5, with D maybe TRBD1 (5 bases). Looked up from germline, CDR1 is GTSNPN and CDR2 is SVGIG (reference sequence). CDR3 length equals 17 residues. Trimming left V 0 bases short and J 6 bases short, with 21 bases between. The CDR3 nucleotides read TGTGCCTGGAGTGTTGGCGGTCCGGGCGAAGGGGCTCAGCCCCAGCATTTT. Amino acid sequence: CAWSVGGPGEGAQPQHF.

The chain links TRBV6-5 to TRBJ2-2, with D possibly matching TRBD2 (5 bases). V was clipped by 7 bases and J by 6 bases, with 15 bases between them. The CDR3 sequence is 14 residues long. Germline V CDR1 and CDR2: MNHEY, SVGAGI. CDR3 sequence: CASTITPRAGELFF. The CDR3 coding sequence is TGTGCCAGCACTATTACTCCGAGGGCCGGGGAGCTGTTTTTT.

The chain couples TRBV6-1 to TRBJ1-6; weak D call: TRBD1 (6 bases). The CDR3 sequence is 18 residues long. V was trimmed by 1 base and J by 0 bases, leaving 13 bases between them. Germline assignment: CDR1 MNHNS and CDR2 SASEGT. DNA for the CDR3: TGTGCCAGCAGTGAAGGTCAGGGGCGAAGCTCCTATAATTCACCCCTCCACTTT. It translates to CASSEGQGRSSYNSPLHF.

The chain joins TRBV6-1 to TRBJ2-1, with 7 bases aligning to TRBD1. Trimming took 8 bases from V and 9 from J; bases not matched to a gene: 7. CDR1 is MNHNS and CDR2 is SASEGT in the germline V gene. This CDR3 has 12 residues. The CDR3 sequence: CASSTGAIEQFF. DNA of the CDR3: TGTGCCAGCTCAACAGGGGCTATTGAGCAGTTCTTC.